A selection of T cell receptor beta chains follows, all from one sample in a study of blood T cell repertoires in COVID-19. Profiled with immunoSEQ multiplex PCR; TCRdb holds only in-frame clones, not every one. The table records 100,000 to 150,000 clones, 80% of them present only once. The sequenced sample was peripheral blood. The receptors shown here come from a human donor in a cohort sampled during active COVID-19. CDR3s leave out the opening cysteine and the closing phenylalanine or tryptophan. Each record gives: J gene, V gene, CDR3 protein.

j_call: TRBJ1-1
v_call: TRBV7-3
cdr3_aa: ASSLIDRGTEAF

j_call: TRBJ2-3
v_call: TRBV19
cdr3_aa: ASSVDSSLTDTQY

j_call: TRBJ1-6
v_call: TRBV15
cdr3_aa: ATSRVGLTTPLH

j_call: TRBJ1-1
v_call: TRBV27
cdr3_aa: ASSFGGGVTEAF

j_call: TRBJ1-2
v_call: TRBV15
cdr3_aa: ATSRDKAGKDT

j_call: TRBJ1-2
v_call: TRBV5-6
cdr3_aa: ASSLGSVYGYT

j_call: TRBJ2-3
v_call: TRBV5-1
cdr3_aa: ASSLGQGHTDTQY

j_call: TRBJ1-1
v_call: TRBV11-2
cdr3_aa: ASSLAGSAF

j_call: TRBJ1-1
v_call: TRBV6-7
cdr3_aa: ASTNPQTGLNTEAF

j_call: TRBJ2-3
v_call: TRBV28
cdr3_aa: ASRDSASTDTQY

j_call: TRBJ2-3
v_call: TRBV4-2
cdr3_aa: ASSQGARLAGTDTQY

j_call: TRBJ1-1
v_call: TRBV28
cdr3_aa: ATRFLTGTEAF

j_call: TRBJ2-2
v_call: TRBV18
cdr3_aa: ASSPPTSRTGELF

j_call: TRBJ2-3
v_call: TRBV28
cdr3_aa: ASSLREGRSGTDTQY

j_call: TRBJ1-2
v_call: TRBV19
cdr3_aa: ASSVIRTSGENGYT

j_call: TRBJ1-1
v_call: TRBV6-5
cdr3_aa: ASWGLGTGGTEAF

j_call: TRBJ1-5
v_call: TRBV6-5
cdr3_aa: ASRGTASNQPQH

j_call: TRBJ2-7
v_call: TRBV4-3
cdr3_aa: ASSQGAGTTSYEQY

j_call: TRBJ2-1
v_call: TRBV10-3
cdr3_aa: AIRTTSGSNEQF

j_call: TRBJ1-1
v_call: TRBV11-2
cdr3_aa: ASSSPEKTGGNTEAF

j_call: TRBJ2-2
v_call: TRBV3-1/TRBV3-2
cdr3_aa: ASSRSSGGGRELF

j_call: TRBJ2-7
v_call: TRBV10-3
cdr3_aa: AISGFRPSSYEQY

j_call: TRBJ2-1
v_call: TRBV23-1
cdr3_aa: ATQNRAHYNEQF

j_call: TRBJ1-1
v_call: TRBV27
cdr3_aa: ASSSPTGGPTEAF

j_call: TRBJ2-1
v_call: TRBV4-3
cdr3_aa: ASSQGGDRYNEQF

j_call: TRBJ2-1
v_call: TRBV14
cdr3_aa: ASSQDGLAGGLYNEQF

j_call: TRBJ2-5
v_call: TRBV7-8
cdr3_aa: ASSLVRGGSGWETQY

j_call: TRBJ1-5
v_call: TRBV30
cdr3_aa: AWSGLSNQPQH

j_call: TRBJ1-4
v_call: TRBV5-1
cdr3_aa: ASREGSNEKLF

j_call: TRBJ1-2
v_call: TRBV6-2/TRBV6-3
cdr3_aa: ASSYSIGRVDYGYT

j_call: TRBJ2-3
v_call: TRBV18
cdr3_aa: ASSSVSRTDTQY

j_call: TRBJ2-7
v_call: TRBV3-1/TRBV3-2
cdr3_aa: ASSQGTGVYEQY

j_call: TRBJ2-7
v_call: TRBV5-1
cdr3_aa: ASSFLGTGREQY

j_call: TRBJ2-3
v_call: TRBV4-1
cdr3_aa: ASSQVTRADTQY

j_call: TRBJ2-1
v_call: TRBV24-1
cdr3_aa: ATSDRTVTYNEQF

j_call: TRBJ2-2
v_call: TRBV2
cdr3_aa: ASSLPGTGGTGELF